This TCR beta chain was captured by sequencing in a study of coeliac disease. Trimming stripped 7 bases from V and 4 bases from J, with 14 bases between. This CDR3 comprises 15 residues. Per germline, CDR1 MNHNS and CDR2 SASEGT. Concerning this clone: What it recognizes is unknown.

The protocol was immunoSEQ multiplex PCR, while the TCRdb copy is restricted to in-frame clones and leaves out a portion. The top ten hold less than 20% of the sample, which has about 3,000 clones, more than 60% seen once. Regarding the study as a whole: Lamina propria and intraepithelial cell fractions may contain each other's cells. According to the authors, this method cannot detect gliadin-specific T cells in an unbiased way.

Material for sequencing was lymphocytes from the gut lamina propria. The chain links TRBV6-1 to TRBJ2-6; the D gene is possibly TRBD2 (6 bases). This sequence originates from a woman aged 45-60 years without celiac disease. The CDR3 here is CASMSGRSGANVLTF. For the CDR3, the DNA is TGTGCCAGCATGTCAGGGAGGAGCGGGGCCAACGTCCTGACTTTC.